The 11 T cell receptor beta chains given below trace back to one sample, sequenced in a study of blood T cell repertoires in COVID-19. Libraries were prepared by immunoSEQ multiplex PCR; TCRdb keeps only in-frame clonotypes and omits some of them. Of a few hundred thousand clones listed, approximately 88% are singletons. What was sequenced was PBMCs or T cells enriched from blood (not recorded which). Every receptor here comes from a man between 18 and 35 years old with acute COVID-19.

The chain has TRBV28 and TRBJ1-1; D gene unclear. Germline V gives CDR1 MDHEN, CDR2 SYDVKM. CDR3 length: 11 residues. Trimming took 6 bases from V and 8 from J, leaving 10 bases between them. The CDR3 DNA reads TGTGCCAGCAGCCCCCGAGGAGAAGCTTTCTTT. Its protein product is CASSPRGEAFF.

V usage is TRBV7-3 and J usage is TRBJ2-5, with 9 bases lining up with TRBD2. The CDR3 is made up of 15 amino acids. V lost 1 base, J lost 3 bases, and 3 bases stayed unmatched. The V gene's germline CDR1 is SGHTA and CDR2 FQGTGA. As DNA, the CDR3 is TGTGCCAGCAGCTTAATGGGACTAGCTGAAGAGACCCAGTACTTC. Translation gives CASSLMGLAEETQYF.

This clone has just one count. The chain recombines TRBV4-1 with TRBJ1-1; possible D gene TRBD1, 5 bases. The CDR3 is made up of 14 amino acids. CDR1 MGHRA and CDR2 YSYEKL come from the germline V gene. V shed 3 bases and J shed 0 bases, with 8 bases lying between them. The CDR3 DNA reads TGCGCCAGCAGCCAGGGGCGGTTGAACACTGAAGCTTTCTTT. Translating it yields CASSQGRLNTEAFF.

This chain links TRBV29-1 with TRBJ2-7, with a weak D call TRBD2 (7 bases). Trimming cost V 1 base and J 5 bases, with 18 bases left between them. This CDR3 is built from 15 residues. CDR1 and CDR2 from the germline V gene are SQVTM and ANQGSEA. The CDR3 spells CSVEVSRGGLDEQYF. CDR3 coding DNA: TGCAGCGTTGAAGTCTCAAGGGGGGGGTTGGACGAGCAGTACTTC.

The rearrangement uses TRBV7-3 and TRBJ2-1, with 9 nucleotides matching TRBD2. The germline V gene encodes CDR1 SGHTA and CDR2 FQGTGA. CDR3 length equals 18 residues. Losses at the gene ends were 1 base for V and 1 base for J; bases not matched to a gene: 8. Here the CDR3 reads CASSLNGGRVSSYNEQFF. CDR3 sequence (DNA): TGTGCCAGCAGCTTAAATGGCGGGAGGGTAAGTTCCTACAATGAGCAGTTCTTC. Combining the CDR3 with reference TRBV7-3 and TRBJ2-1 gives the whole variable domain GAGVSQTPSNKVTEKGKYVELRCDPISGHTALYWYRQSLGQGPEFLIYFQGTGAADDSGLPNDRFFAVRPEGSVSTLKIQRTERGDSAVYLCASSLNGGRVSSYNEQFFGPGTRLTVL.

This clone has at least ten counts. The same CDR3 also results from other DNA sequences found in this sample. This chain joins TRBV4-1 and TRBJ2-2; D unclear. V lost 4 bases to trimming and J lost 5 bases, with 8 bases between them. Germline V CDR1 and CDR2: MGHRA, YSYEKL. The CDR3 is 13 residues long. This CDR3 is CASSRLLTGELFF. The CDR3 region has the DNA TGCGCCAGCAGCCGCCTACTTACCGGGGAGCTGTTTTTT.

V usage is TRBV6-7 and J usage is TRBJ2-7; 10 bases map to TRBD2. TRBV6-7 is an open reading frame, and its role is uncertain. Losses at the gene ends were 6 bases for V and 2 bases for J; bases not matched to a gene: 4. The CDR3 is made up of 14 amino acids. The CDR3 DNA follows: TGTGCCAGCAGAGGACTAGCGGATACCTACGAGCAGTACTTC. It specifies CASRGLADTYEQYF.

This clone was counted a single time. The J gene is TRBJ2-7, the V gene TRBV19; 9 positions match TRBD1. This CDR3 region has 15 residues. The J segment lost 4 bases and the V segment lost 5 bases, leaving 9 bases of the junction unmatched. Germline V gives CDR1 LNHDA, CDR2 SQIVND (reference sequence). Written as DNA, the CDR3 is TGTGCCAGTAGTGTCGGACAGGGGAAAATTTACGAGCAGTACTTC. Translation: CASSVGQGKIYEQYF. The complete variable domain, with remaining parts taken from reference TRBV19 and TRBJ2-7, reads DGGITQSPKYLFRKEGQNVTLSCEQNLNHDAMYWYRQDPGQGLRLIYYSQIVNDFQKGDIAEGYSVSREKKESFPLTVTSAQKNPTAFYLCASSVGQGKIYEQYFGPGTRLTVT.

V gene TRBV2 combines with J gene TRBJ2-7; 10 bases agree with TRBD1. The trim removed 7 bases at V and 6 bases at J, leaving 3 bases unmatched. This CDR3 has 12 amino acids. CDR1 SNHLY and CDR2 FYNNEI come from the germline V gene. CDR3 in DNA: TGTGCCAGCACGGGACAGGGGCGCGAGCAGTACTTC. Amino acids: CASTGQGREQYF.

This sequence joins TRBV12-5 and TRBJ1-5; 8 bases are shared with TRBD1. CDR1 is LGHNT and CDR2 is FRNRAP in the germline V gene. The CDR3 covers 13 residues. The trim removed 4 bases at V and 4 bases at J, leaving 0 bases unmatched. CDR3 coding DNA: TGTGCTAGTGGTTGGGACAGGAATCAGCCCCAGCATTTT. Protein product: CASGWDRNQPQHF.

This clone was seen a few times. The chain has TRBV21-1 and TRBJ2-2; the DNA was not used to check the table's D call, TRBD1. TRBV21-1 is shown as a pseudogene. The CDR3 contains 14 residues. The CDR3, as DNA: TGTGCCAGCAGCATTGGCCGGAACACCGGGGAGCTGTTTTTT. This encodes CASSIGRNTGELFF.